This TCR beta chain was profiled in a study of T cell repertoires in cytomegalovirus infection. Across the whole study: CMV infection together with matching HLA type was indicated by public TCR beta signatures.

TCRdb re-called the reads through MiXCR, storing one row per CDR3 protein. The table shows approximately 1,000,000 distinct CDR3 sequences, with 30% to 40% occurring only once. This clonotype was found a few times. Its antigen is unidentified. A junction end diverges from the germline sequence, so it may reflect a read error. The CDR3 is 14 amino acids. Germline-derived CDR1 and CDR2 are SNHLY and FYNNEI. The rearrangement joins TRBV2 to TRBJ2-3; D gene ambiguous. Here the sequenced sample was cultured CD8+ T cells from PBMCs, taken from culture after CMV antigen stimulation. This sequence originates from a human donor in good health (CMV status not recorded). Some clones in this sample may be carry-over from other donors' samples. As DNA, the CDR3 is TGTGCCAGCATTGAACACCACGGCACAGATACGCAGTATTTT. Amino acid sequence: CASIEHHGTDTQYF. Full variable domain (rest looked up from reference TRBV2 and TRBJ2-3): EPEVTQTPSHQVTQMGQEVILRCVPISNHLYFYWYRQILGQKVEFLVSFYNNEISEKSEIFDDQFSVERPDGSNFTLKIRSTKLEDSAMYFCASIEHHGTDTQYFGPGTRLTVL.